These 32 T cell receptor beta chains were all obtained from the same sample, sequenced in a study of blood T cell repertoires in COVID-19. Using immunoSEQ multiplex PCR, the repertoire was profiled, and TCRdb retains in-frame clones only, with some absent. The repertoire consists of roughly 200,000 clones, with approximately 85% occurring once and the leading ten covering roughly 5%. The material sequenced was peripheral blood. The source is a woman aged 80 or over with acute or convalescent COVID-19.

Remarks on this clone: The sample contains more than one DNA sequence encoding this CDR3. The chain carries TRBV29-1 and TRBJ1-2; 7 nucleotides line up with TRBD1. The junction had 4 bases not matched to a gene; V was cut back by 5 bases and J by 4 bases. CDR3 size: 12 residues. The V gene's germline CDR1 is SQVTM and CDR2 ANQGSEA. DNA of the CDR3: TGCAGCGTTAGCACAGGGGTCTATGGCTACACCTTC. Translation gives CSVSTGVYGYTF. Based on the CDR3 plus reference TRBV29-1 and TRBJ1-2, the full variable domain is SAVISQKPSRDICQRGTSLTIQCQVDSQVTMMFWYRQQPGQSLTLIATANQGSEATYESGFVIDKFPISRPNLTFSTLTVSNMSPEDSSIYLCSVSTGVYGYTFGSGTRLTVV.

This clone was seen just once. The rearrangement uses TRBV5-1 and TRBJ2-6; D not resolved. With 0 bases removed from V and 0 bases from J, the gap between germline ends came to 10 bases. Germline V gives CDR1 SGHRS, CDR2 YFSETQ. The CDR3 sequence is 17 residues long. The CDR3 nucleotides read TGCGCCAGCAGCTTGGACATATCTAGCTCTGGGGCCAACGTCCTGACTTTC. Its translation is CASSLDISSSGANVLTF.

This chain uses TRBV4-1 with TRBJ2-1; 7 bases line up with TRBD2. Losses at the gene ends were 0 bases for V and 0 bases for J; bases not matched to a gene: 11. The CDR3 has 19 residues. Germline loops: CDR1 MGHRA, CDR2 YSYEKL. The CDR3 protein is CASSQDPSGHRSSYNEQFF. For the CDR3, the DNA is TGCGCCAGCAGCCAAGACCCTAGCGGACACCGTAGCTCCTACAATGAGCAGTTCTTC.

The chain combines TRBV5-8 with TRBJ2-7; possible D gene TRBD1, 6 bases. This CDR3 is 19 amino acids long. The germline V gene encodes CDR1 SGHTS and CDR2 YDEGEE. Trimming stripped 4 bases from V and 7 bases from J, with 33 bases between. The chain's CDR3 is CASSPGRAGVSSSPWEQYF. The CDR3 DNA reads TGTGCCAGCAGCCCCGGCCGGGCAGGGGTCTCTTCTTCTCCGTGGGAGCAGTACTTC.

The genes are TRBV10-3 and TRBJ2-1, with a possible D match to TRBD2 (5 bases). From germline, CDR1 is ENHRY and CDR2 SYGVKD. Between the trimmed V and J ends, which lost 0 bases and 6 bases, there was a span of 15 bases. The CDR3 is 16 amino acids. The CDR3 DNA is TGTGCCATCAGTGAGTCTCGGGGTAGGGTGAGCAATGAGCAGTTCTTC. It specifies CAISESRGRVSNEQFF.

This chain joins TRBV20-1 and TRBJ2-7, with D perhaps matching TRBD1 (5 bases). The V gene lost 3 bases and the J gene lost 3 bases, with 12 bases spanning the gap. Per germline, CDR1 DFQATT and CDR2 SNEGSKA (reference sequence). The CDR3 is 13 residues long. CDR3 in amino acids: CSASKGLGYEQYF. As DNA, the CDR3 is TGCAGTGCTAGTAAGGGGTTGGGCTACGAGCAGTACTTC.

This rearrangement joins TRBV19 to TRBJ2-7; D might be TRBD1 (7 bases). With 6 bases removed from V and 0 bases from J, the gap between germline ends came to 15 bases. This CDR3 is 15 amino acids long. Germline values: CDR1 LNHDA, CDR2 SQIVND (reference sequence). CDR3 DNA: TGTGCCAGTAGGGAGGGACAGAGAAGCTCCTACGAGCAGTACTTC. This encodes CASREGQRSSYEQYF.

The V gene is TRBV6-5, the J gene TRBJ1-6, with unresolved D. The CDR3 sequence is 12 residues long. Germline-derived CDR1 and CDR2 are MNHEY and SVGAGI. The V gene lost 8 bases and the J gene lost 9 bases, with 11 bases spanning the gap. The CDR3 DNA follows: TGTGCCAGCCAAGTTGTCAGTTCACCCCTCCACTTT. It is translated as CASQVVSSPLHF.

The CDR3 region is CASSNAGSSGNTIYF. The DNA of the CDR3 is TGCGCCAGCAGTAACGCCGGGAGCTCTGGAAACACCATATATTTT. The gene calls are TRBV5-1 and TRBJ1-3; D is unclear. The CDR3 sequence is 15 residues long. Germline-derived CDR1 and CDR2 are SGHRS and YFSETQ. V dropped 5 bases and J dropped 0 bases, with 12 bases sitting between them.

This clone has only one observation. The chain combines TRBV28 with TRBJ2-3; tentatively, D is TRBD1 (8 bases). In germline, CDR1 is MDHEN, CDR2 SYDVKM. The V gene lost 4 bases and the J gene lost 1 base, with 18 bases spanning the gap. The CDR3 loop spans 17 amino acids. The CDR3 DNA sequence: TGTGCCAGCAGTTCCGGGTCGGGGGGACAGGGCACAGATACGCAGTATTTT. It translates to CASSSGSGGQGTDTQYF.

This chain connects TRBV7-9 to TRBJ1-5, with D uncertain. Trimming took off 2 bases at V and 9 bases at J, with 14 bases between the two ends. Germline CDR1 reads SEHNR; CDR2 reads FQNEAQ (reference sequence). The CDR3 covers 14 residues. The CDR3 coding sequence is TGTGCCAGCAGCTTAACGCCAGCCCTAGGGCCCCAGCATTTT. Its translation is CASSLTPALGPQHF. The full variable domain, rest sourced from reference TRBV7-9 and TRBJ1-5, is DTGVSQNPRHKITKRGQNVTFRCDPISEHNRLYWYRQTLGQGPEFLTYFQNEAQLEKSRLLSDRFSAERPKGSFSTLEIQRTEQGDSAMYLCASSLTPALGPQHFGDGTRLSIL.

J is TRBJ1-1 and V is TRBV18; D is unclear. Germline CDR1 KGHSH, CDR2 LQKENI. This CDR3 has 12 amino acids. Trimming cost V 2 bases and J 9 bases, with 10 bases left between them. The DNA of the CDR3 is TGTGCCAGCTCACCATACAGCAGAAAAGCTTTCTTT. It yields the protein CASSPYSRKAFF.

The V and J genes are TRBV19 and TRBJ2-3; 9 bases align to TRBD2. Losses at the gene ends were 1 base for V and 4 bases for J; bases not matched to a gene: 12. Looked up from germline, CDR1 is LNHDA and CDR2 is SQIVND (reference sequence). This CDR3 is built from 18 residues. In nucleotides, the CDR3 is TGTGCCAGTAGTATAGGTCTAGCGGGATTAAAAGCGCCAGATACGCAGTATTTT. This encodes CASSIGLAGLKAPDTQYF.

This clone was found a few times. This same CDR3 is encoded by further DNA sequences in the sample. The J gene is TRBJ2-3, the V gene TRBV5-1; D uncertain. The CDR3 totals 13 residues. CDR1 is SGHRS and CDR2 is YFSETQ in the germline V gene. V was pared by 4 bases and J by 0 bases, with 6 bases between. The CDR3 DNA reads as TGCGCCAGCAGCCGGAGCAGCACAGATACGCAGTATTTT. Protein sequence: CASSRSSTDTQYF. Full variable domain (rest looked up from reference TRBV5-1 and TRBJ2-3): KAGVTQTPRYLIKTRGQQVTLSCSPISGHRSVSWYQQTPGQGLQFLFEYFSETQRNKGNFPGRFSGRQFSNSRSEMNVSTLELGDSALYLCASSRSSTDTQYFGPGTRLTVL.

The J gene is TRBJ2-1, the V gene TRBV5-4, with 9 bases fitting TRBD2. Germline values: CDR1 SGHNT, CDR2 YYREEE (reference sequence). The junction had 5 bases not matched to a gene; V was cut back by 1 base and J by 0 bases. This CDR3 spans 17 amino acids. CDR3 region: CASSLMGSGSSYNEQFF. As DNA, the CDR3 is TGTGCCAGCAGCTTGATGGGTAGCGGGAGCTCCTACAATGAGCAGTTCTTC.

This clone was seen once. Here the CDR3 DNA reads TGCAGCGCCCTGAGGTCGACGGCTGAAGCTTTCTTT. This encodes CSALRSTAEAFF. The chain employs TRBV29-1 and TRBJ1-1; D is unresolved. The CDR3 contains 12 residues. Trimming removed 7 bases from V and 6 bases from J, with 15 bases in between. CDR1 and CDR2 from the germline V gene are SQVTM and ANQGSEA.

This clone was counted between two and nine times. The J gene is TRBJ2-2, the V gene TRBV18; maybe TRBD1 (6 bases). Trimming took off 3 bases at V and 2 bases at J, with 13 bases between the two ends. The CDR3 contains 16 residues. Germline assignment: CDR1 KGHSH and CDR2 LQKENI. CDR3 residues: CASSPLGTINTGELFF. The CDR3 DNA reads as TGTGCCAGCTCACCCCTTGGGACAATAAACACCGGGGAGCTGTTTTTT.

The chain has TRBV7-8 and TRBJ2-7, with 7 bases matching TRBD2. The V gene end was trimmed by 3 bases and the J gene end by 4 bases; junction bases not matched to a gene: 15. The CDR3 has 17 residues. Germline CDR1 is SGHVS and CDR2 is FQNEAQ. CDR3 amino acids: CASSFGAGVVGSYEQYF. In nucleotides, the CDR3 is TGTGCCAGCAGCTTTGGGGCGGGGGTGGTAGGTAGTTACGAGCAGTACTTC.

This clone was detected once. The rearrangement uses TRBV6-2 or TRBV6-3 and TRBJ1-3; D is unresolved. This CDR3 contains 14 residues. CDR1 and CDR2 from the germline V gene are MNHEY and SVGEGT. The V gene lost 0 bases and the J gene lost 7 bases, with 10 bases spanning the gap. CDR3 residues: CASSYSSYGNTIYF. The CDR3 DNA reads TGTGCCAGCAGTTACTCTTCATACGGGAACACCATATATTTT.

This clone was seen only a few times. V is TRBV7-3 and J is TRBJ2-3; possibly TRBD1 for D (6 bases). The CDR3 loop spans 14 amino acids. Trimming left V 4 bases short and J 0 bases short, with 8 bases between. Germline V CDR1 and CDR2: SGHTA, FQGTGA. CDR3 nucleotide sequence: TGTGCCAGCAGCTCCGGACAGAGCACAGATACGCAGTATTTT. It translates to CASSSGQSTDTQYF.

The V gene is TRBV6-5, the J gene TRBJ2-5; a possible D gene is TRBD2 (6 bases). This CDR3 spans 14 amino acids. Germline V gene data show CDR1 as MNHEY and CDR2 as SVGAGI. Trimming left V 8 bases short and J 4 bases short, with 17 bases between. CDR3: CASGGTAQGETQYF. In nucleotides, the CDR3 is TGTGCCAGCGGCGGGACGGCTCAGGGAGAGACCCAGTACTTC.

This clone has only a few counts. This sequence joins TRBV7-2 and TRBJ2-1, with 10 bases matching TRBD2. The CDR3 runs to 18 residues. The germline V gene encodes CDR1 SGHTA and CDR2 FQGNSA. With 2 bases clipped from V and 4 bases from J, the junction kept 11 bases outside the gene matches. The CDR3 is CASSLLAGDFQTYNEQFF. The CDR3 nucleotides read TGTGCCAGCAGCTTACTAGCGGGAGACTTTCAGACGTACAATGAGCAGTTCTTC. Full variable domain (outside the CDR3, taken from reference TRBV7-2 and TRBJ2-1): GAGVSQSPSNKVTEKGKDVELRCDPISGHTALYWYRQSLGQGLEFLIYFQGNSAPDKSGLPSDRFSAERTGGSVSTLTIQRTQQEDSAVYLCASSLLAGDFQTYNEQFFGPGTRLTVL.

CDR3 in DNA: TGTGCCAGCTCACCGCGACTAGCGGGAGGTATGGAGACCCAGTACTTC. Amino acid sequence: CASSPRLAGGMETQYF. V and J are TRBV18 and TRBJ2-5; TRBD2 matches 13 bases. CDR3 size: 16 residues. Losses at the gene ends were 3 bases for V and 5 bases for J; bases not matched to a gene: 6. Germline values: CDR1 KGHSH, CDR2 LQKENI.

This clone occurred a few times. V gene TRBV28 combines with J gene TRBJ1-2, with 7 positions matching TRBD1. Germline V gene data show CDR1 as MDHEN and CDR2 as SYDVKM. The CDR3 extends over 12 amino acids. The trim removed 6 bases at V and 7 bases at J, leaving 5 bases unmatched. Here the CDR3 reads CASSQGQFGYTF. CDR3 DNA: TGTGCCAGCAGCCAGGGACAGTTTGGCTACACCTTC.

This chain connects TRBV4-3 to TRBJ2-5, with 11 bases that match TRBD2. This CDR3 region has 16 residues. Losses at the gene ends were 4 bases for V and 7 bases for J; bases not matched to a gene: 11. The V gene's germline CDR1 is LGHNA and CDR2 YSLEER. The CDR3 DNA reads as TGCGCCAGCAGCCCCTCCTATAGCGGGAGGGAAGGGACCCAGTACTTC. Protein: CASSPSYSGREGTQYF.

This sequence joins TRBV5-1 and TRBJ1-4, with TRBD1 matching 8 bases. Unmatched junction bases numbered 5, after V lost 4 bases and J lost 3 bases. CDR1 and CDR2 (germline): SGHRS, YFSETQ. The CDR3 is 15 residues long. CDR3 in amino acids: CASSIMTGANEKLFF. The DNA of the CDR3 is TGCGCCAGCAGCATAATGACAGGGGCTAATGAAAAACTGTTTTTT.

The V call is TRBV7-8, the J call TRBJ2-3; the D is unclear. This CDR3 spans 16 amino acids. Between the trimmed V and J ends, which lost 0 bases and 0 bases, there was a span of 10 bases. From germline, CDR1 is SGHVS and CDR2 FQNEAQ. The CDR3 reads CASSLAPTVSTDTQYF. For the CDR3, the DNA is TGTGCCAGCAGCTTAGCGCCCACTGTTAGCACAGATACGCAGTATTTT. The full variable domain, in which reference TRBV7-8 and TRBJ2-3 provide the parts outside the CDR3, is GAGVSQSPRYKVAKRGQDVALRCDPISGHVSLFWYQQALGQGPEFLTYFQNEAQLDKSGLPSDRFFAERPEGSVSTLKIQRTQQEDSAVYLCASSLAPTVSTDTQYFGPGTRLTVL.

J is TRBJ1-5 and V is TRBV6-6; 9 nucleotides align to TRBD1. With V trimmed by 6 bases and J by 1 base, 7 bases remained unmatched. CDR1 is MNHNY, CDR2 SVGAGI, per germline (reference sequence). There are 16 residues in the CDR3. The CDR3 DNA is TGTGCCAGCAGCCAACAGGGGGCAACGAGCAATCAGCCCCAGCATTTT. Encoded protein: CASSQQGATSNQPQHF.

This clone was detected once. CDR3 amino acids: CASSPPRILDTEAFF. CDR3 DNA sequence: TGTGCCAGCAGCCCCCCGCGGATCTTAGACACTGAAGCTTTCTTT. The chain couples TRBV9 to TRBJ1-1, with no clear D. The CDR3 totals 15 residues. Germline V gene data show CDR1 as SGDLS and CDR2 as YYNGEE. The germline V and J ends were trimmed by 4 bases and 3 bases, with 16 bases remaining between them.

V and J are TRBV11-3 and TRBJ2-7; the D is unclear. Germline V gene sequence: CDR1 SGHNT, CDR2 YENEEA. The CDR3 loop spans 13 amino acids. V lost 0 bases and J 3 bases, leaving 6 bases between the germline ends. CDR3 DNA: TGTGCCAGCAGCTTAGAGGGCAGCTACGAGCAGTACTTC. The encoded protein is CASSLEGSYEQYF.

This rearrangement joins TRBV7-9 to TRBJ1-6, with D unresolved. The CDR3 extends over 14 amino acids. Trimming removed 1 base from V and 9 bases from J, with 10 bases in between. CDR1 SEHNR and CDR2 FQNEAQ come from the germline V gene (reference sequence). The CDR3 nucleotides read TGTGCCAGCAGCTTAGGGGTGTCGGGTTCACCCCTCCACTTT. It is translated as CASSLGVSGSPLHF.

This clone has just one count. V usage is TRBV6-1 and J usage is TRBJ1-2; D unresolved. V was clipped by 2 bases and J by 8 bases, with 15 bases between them. Per germline, CDR1 MNHNS and CDR2 SASEGT. The CDR3 contains 14 residues. The CDR3 region has the DNA TGTGCCAGCAGTGAACAGCTACCTGCGGGGGGCTACACCTTC. Translating gives CASSEQLPAGGYTF.